This T cell receptor (beta chain) was recorded in a study of blood T cells in healthy people across ages (dated by TCRdb to 2014 to 2015). Broadly, across the study: In model experiments, template switching captured about one uniquely barcoded TCR beta cDNA molecule for every two T cells. The study measured age-related changes in TCR beta repertoire diversity using deep sequencing normalized with unique cDNA molecular identifiers. The donors were split into four age groups: young (average around 17 years), middle-aged (roughly 39), aged (62) and long-lived (over 75). Donors of different ages were randomly distributed across sequencing lanes to avoid experimental bias. For two donors (one aged 18 to 30 and one aged 80 or older), the study analyzed two additional independent replicas of 1 million unique cDNA reads from the same blood draw. What the study reported, not specific to this receptor: Observed TCR beta diversity per million T cells fell roughly linearly with age, and a significant reduction was already apparent by age roughly 40. Total diversity estimates from one million sequenced T cells were considered lower bounds and underestimates. There was a strong correlation between observed TCR beta diversity and the percentage of naive T cells measured by flow cytometry. The CMV infection status of donors was not known, potentially confounding age-related changes in expanded clonotypes. Bulk unsorted PBMC profiling prevented conclusive comparison of naive and antigen-experienced compartments. Compared with the aged group, the long-lived group had more naive CD4+ T cells, fewer expanded clones and increased TCR diversity, a pattern suggesting age selection.

Donors were 39 systemically healthy Caucasian individuals from Russia aged about 6 to 100 years. Each donor gave about 11 milliliters of peripheral blood, drawn into EDTA-treated Vacutainer tubes. PBMCs were isolated by Ficoll-Paque density-gradient centrifugation, with at least 6 million obtained per sample. Total RNA was extracted from PBMCs with Trizol reagent, with at least 5 micrograms obtained per sample. For every donor, an aliquot of PBMCs went through flow cytometry to measure the percentages of naive CD45RAhigh/CD27high T cells. CDR3 length: 15 amino acids, cysteine to phenylalanine. Only the CDR3 DNA is retained, 45 bases long and in frame from the first base. For this clonotype: Its target antigen remains unknown. The record has no base qualities; no much larger clone is one base away.

The receptor library was made with 5' RACE. The sequencer was an Illumina HiSeq 2500. A second about 7 to 11 cycle PCR used a sample-barcoded 5' primer and a J-beta primer mix. Each TCR beta cDNA molecule received a unique molecular identifier from a template-switch 5' adaptor carrying 12 random nucleotides. Each sample yielded at least 2.5 million CDR3-containing paired-end reads. All of the RNA was converted into first-strand cDNA using the Mint cDNA synthesis kit, with a TRBC-specific oligonucleotide serving as the primer. Following uracil-DNA glycosylase treatment, all cDNA underwent a first 18-cycle PCR with the universal primers M1SS and BC2_uni_R. In the original analysis: Normalization of each sample was performed by random selection of 1 million high-quality reads, each carrying a distinct molecular identifier. Instead of being binned into consensus sequences, reads that shared molecular identifiers were thrown out. MiTCR, run with a Q25 quality threshold and the strictest error-elimination algorithm, handled CDR3 identification, clonotype clustering and error correction. A nonparametric unseen species model with Euler transformation was used to estimate a lower bound on total TCR beta diversity. The public reads were reanalyzed by TCRdb: fastp trimming at Q25, MiXCR alignment, in-frame beta chains only. Duplicate CDR3 protein sequences are folded into a single record with the most common DNA and genes. The V and J calls shown here were made by TCRdb, not taken from the authors' results. This sample gives 590,000 or so distinct CDR3 sequences in total; less than 35% of them show up just once. The ten largest make up about a sixth of the sample.

This clonotype was sampled from an elderly woman in good health. The sequence links TRBV21-1 to TRBJ1-1. TRBV21-1 is flagged as a pseudogene. Material for sequencing was blood. The DNA sequence follows: TGTGCCATCCCTGCGGGACTCTGGGGGCACACTGAAGCTTTCTTT. Its protein product is CAIPAGLWGHTEAFF.